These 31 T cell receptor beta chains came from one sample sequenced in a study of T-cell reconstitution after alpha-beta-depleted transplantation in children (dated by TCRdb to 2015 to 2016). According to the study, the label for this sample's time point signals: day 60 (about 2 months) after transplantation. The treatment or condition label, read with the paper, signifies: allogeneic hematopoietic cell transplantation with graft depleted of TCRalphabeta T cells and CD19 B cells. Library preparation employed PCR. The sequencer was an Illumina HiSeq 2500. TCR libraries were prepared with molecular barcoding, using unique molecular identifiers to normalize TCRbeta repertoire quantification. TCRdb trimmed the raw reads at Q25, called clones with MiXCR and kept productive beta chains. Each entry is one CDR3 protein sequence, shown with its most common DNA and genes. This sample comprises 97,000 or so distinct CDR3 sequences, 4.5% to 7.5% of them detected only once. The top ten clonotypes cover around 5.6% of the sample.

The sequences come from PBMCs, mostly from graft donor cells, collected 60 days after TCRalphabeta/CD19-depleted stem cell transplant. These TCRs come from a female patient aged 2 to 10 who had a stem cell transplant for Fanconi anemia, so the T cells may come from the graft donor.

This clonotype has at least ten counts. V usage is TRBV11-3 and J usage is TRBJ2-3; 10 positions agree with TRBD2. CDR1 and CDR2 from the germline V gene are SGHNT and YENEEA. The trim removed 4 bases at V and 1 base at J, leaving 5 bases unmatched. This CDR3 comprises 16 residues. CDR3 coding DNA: TGTGCCAGCAGCTCCTTACTAGCGGGGCGCACAGATACGCAGTATTTT. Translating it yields CASSSLLAGRTDTQYF.

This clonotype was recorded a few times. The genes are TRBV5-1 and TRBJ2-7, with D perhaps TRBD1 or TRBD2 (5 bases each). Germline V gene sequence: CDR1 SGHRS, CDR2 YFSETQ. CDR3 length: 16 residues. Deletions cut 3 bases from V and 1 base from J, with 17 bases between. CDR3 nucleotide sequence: TGCGCCAGCAGCTGGGACCCGGCCCAGGGATCCTACGAGCAGTACTTC. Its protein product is CASSWDPAQGSYEQYF.

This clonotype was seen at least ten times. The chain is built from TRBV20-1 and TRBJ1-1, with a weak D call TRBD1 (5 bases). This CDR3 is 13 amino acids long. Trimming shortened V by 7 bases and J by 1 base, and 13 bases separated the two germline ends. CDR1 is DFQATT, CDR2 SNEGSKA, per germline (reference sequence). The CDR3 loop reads CSDAGPTNTEAFF. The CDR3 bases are TGCAGTGACGCGGGACCAACGAACACTGAAGCTTTCTTT.

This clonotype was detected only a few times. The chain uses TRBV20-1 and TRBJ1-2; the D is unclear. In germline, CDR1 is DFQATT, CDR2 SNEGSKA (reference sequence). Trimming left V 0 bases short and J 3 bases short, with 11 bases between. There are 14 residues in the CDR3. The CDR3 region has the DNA TGCAGTGCTAGAGATAACACCCACCACTATGGCTACACCTTC. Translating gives CSARDNTHHYGYTF.

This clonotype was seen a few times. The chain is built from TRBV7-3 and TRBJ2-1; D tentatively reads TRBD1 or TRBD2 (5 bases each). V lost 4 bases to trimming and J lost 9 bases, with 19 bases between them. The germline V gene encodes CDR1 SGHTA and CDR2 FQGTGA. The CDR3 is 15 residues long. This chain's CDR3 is CASSSSGTPASEQFF. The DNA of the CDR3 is TGTGCCAGCAGCTCTTCCGGGACCCCCGCGAGTGAGCAGTTCTTC. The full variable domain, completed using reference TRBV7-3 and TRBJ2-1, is GAGVSQTPSNKVTEKGKYVELRCDPISGHTALYWYRQSLGQGPEFLIYFQGTGAADDSGLPNDRFFAVRPEGSVSTLKIQRTERGDSAVYLCASSSSGTPASEQFFGPGTRLTVL.

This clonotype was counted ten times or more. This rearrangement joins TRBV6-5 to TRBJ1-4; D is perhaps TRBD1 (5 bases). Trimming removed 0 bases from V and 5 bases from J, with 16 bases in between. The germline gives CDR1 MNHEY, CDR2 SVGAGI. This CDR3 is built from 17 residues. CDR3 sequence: CASSYSSPGWGNEKLFF. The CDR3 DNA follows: TGTGCCAGCAGTTACTCGTCCCCCGGATGGGGGAATGAAAAACTGTTTTTT.

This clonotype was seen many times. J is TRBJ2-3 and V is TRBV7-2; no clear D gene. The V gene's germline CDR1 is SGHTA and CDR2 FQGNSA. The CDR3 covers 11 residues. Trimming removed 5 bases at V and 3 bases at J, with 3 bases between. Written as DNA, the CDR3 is TGTGCCAGCAGCACAACAGATACGCAGTATTTT. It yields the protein CASSTTDTQYF.

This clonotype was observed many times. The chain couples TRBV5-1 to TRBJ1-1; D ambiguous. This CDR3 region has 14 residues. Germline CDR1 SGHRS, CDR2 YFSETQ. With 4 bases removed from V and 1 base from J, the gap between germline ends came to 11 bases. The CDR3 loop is CASSASGSNTEAFF. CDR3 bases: TGCGCCAGCAGCGCTTCGGGGTCGAACACTGAAGCTTTCTTT.

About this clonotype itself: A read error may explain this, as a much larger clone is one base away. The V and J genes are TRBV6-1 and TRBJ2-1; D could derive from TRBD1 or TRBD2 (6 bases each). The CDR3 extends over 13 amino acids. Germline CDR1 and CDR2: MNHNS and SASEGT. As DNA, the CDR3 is TGTGCCACCAGTAGGGGGGTATTCAATGAGCAGTTCTTC. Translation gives CATSRGVFNEQFF.

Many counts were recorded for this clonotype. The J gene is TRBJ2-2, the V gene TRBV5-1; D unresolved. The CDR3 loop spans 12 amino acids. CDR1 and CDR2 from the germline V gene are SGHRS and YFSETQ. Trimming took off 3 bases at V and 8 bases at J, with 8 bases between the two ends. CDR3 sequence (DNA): TGCGCCAGCAGCTACGTCGGGGGGGAGCTGTTTTTT. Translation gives CASSYVGGELFF.

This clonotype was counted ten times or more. The CDR3 sequence is CASSTTGSPAYEQYF. CDR3 sequence (DNA): TGTGCCAGCTCAACGACAGGGAGCCCTGCCTACGAGCAGTACTTC. This sequence joins TRBV18 and TRBJ2-7, with TRBD1 matching over 7 bases. This CDR3 has 15 residues. The junction had 9 bases not matched to a gene; V was cut back by 5 bases and J by 2 bases. Germline values: CDR1 KGHSH, CDR2 LQKENI.

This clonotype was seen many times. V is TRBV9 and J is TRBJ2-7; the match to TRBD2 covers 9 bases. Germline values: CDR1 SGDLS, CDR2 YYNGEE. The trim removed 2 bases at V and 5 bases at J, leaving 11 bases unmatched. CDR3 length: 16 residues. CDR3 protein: CASSVAGLADANEQYF. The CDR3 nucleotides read TGTGCCAGCAGCGTGGCGGGACTAGCAGACGCGAACGAGCAGTACTTC.

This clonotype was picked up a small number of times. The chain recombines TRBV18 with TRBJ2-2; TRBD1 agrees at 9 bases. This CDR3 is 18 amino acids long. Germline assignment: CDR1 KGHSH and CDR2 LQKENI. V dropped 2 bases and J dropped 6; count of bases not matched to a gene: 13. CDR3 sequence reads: CASSPGRFRDRAPGELFF. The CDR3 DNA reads TGTGCCAGCTCACCAGGTCGTTTCCGGGACAGGGCCCCCGGGGAGCTGTTTTTT.

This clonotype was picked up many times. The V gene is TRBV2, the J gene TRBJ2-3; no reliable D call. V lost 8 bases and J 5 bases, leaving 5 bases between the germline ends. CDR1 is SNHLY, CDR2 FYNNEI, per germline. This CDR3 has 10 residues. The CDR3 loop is CASSVDTQYF. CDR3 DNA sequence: TGTGCCAGCTCCGTAGATACGCAGTATTTT.

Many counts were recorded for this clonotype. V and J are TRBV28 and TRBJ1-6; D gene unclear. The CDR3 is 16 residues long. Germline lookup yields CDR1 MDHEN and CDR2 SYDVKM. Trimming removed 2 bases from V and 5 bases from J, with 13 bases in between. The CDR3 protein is CASSLGVIMDNSPLHF. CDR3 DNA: TGTGCCAGCAGTTTAGGGGTAATCATGGATAATTCACCCCTCCACTTT.

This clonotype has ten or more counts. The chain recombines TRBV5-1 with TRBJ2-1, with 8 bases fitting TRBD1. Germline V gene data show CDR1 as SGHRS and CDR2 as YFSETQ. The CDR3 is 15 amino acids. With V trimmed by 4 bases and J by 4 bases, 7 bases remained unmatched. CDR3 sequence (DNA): TGCGCCAGCAGCCTAGGACAGGGCGGGTACAATGAGCAGTTCTTC. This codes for CASSLGQGGYNEQFF.

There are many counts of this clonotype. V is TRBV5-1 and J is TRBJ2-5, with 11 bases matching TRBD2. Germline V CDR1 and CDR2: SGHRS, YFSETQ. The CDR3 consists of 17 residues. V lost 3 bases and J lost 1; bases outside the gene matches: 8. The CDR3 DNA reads TGCGCCAGCAGCTCCTTTACTAGCGGGAGCTTCCAAGAGACCCAGTACTTC. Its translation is CASSSFTSGSFQETQYF.

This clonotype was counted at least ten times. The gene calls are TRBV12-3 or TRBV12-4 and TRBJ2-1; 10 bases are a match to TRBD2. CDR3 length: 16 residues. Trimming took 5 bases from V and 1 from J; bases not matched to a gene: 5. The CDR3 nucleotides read TGTGCCAGCAGTCTCCAGACTAGCGGGTCCTACAATGAGCAGTTCTTC. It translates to CASSLQTSGSYNEQFF.

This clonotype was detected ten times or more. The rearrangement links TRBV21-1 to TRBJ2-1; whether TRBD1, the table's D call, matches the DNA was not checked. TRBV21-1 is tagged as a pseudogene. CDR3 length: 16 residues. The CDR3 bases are TGTGCCAGCAGCAATCGAGACGGGGGGTCCTACAATGAGCAGTTCTTC. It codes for CASSNRDGGSYNEQFF.

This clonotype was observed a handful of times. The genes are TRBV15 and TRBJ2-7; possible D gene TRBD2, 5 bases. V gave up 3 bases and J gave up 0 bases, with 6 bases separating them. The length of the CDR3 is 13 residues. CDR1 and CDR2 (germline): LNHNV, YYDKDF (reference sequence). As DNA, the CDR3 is TGTGCCACCAGCAGCCGGGACTCCTACGAGCAGTACTTC. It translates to CATSSRDSYEQYF.

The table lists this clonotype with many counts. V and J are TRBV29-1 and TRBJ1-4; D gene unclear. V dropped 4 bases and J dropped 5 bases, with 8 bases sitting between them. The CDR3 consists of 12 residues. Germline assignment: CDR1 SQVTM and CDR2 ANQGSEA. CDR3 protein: CSVAQFNEKLFF. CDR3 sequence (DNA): TGCAGCGTTGCCCAGTTCAATGAAAAACTGTTTTTT.

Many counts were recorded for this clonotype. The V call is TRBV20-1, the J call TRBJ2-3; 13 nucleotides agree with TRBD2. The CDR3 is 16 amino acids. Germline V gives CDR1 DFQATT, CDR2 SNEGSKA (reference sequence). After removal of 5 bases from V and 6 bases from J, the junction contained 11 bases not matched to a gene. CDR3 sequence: CSAARTSGSGFDTQYF. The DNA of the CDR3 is TGCAGTGCTGCCCGGACTAGCGGGAGTGGTTTCGATACGCAGTATTTT.

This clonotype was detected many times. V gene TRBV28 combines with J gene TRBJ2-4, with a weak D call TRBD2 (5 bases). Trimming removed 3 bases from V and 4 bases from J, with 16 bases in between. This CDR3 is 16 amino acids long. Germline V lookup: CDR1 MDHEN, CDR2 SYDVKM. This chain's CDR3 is CASSFLERARKNIQYF. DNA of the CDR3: TGTGCCAGCAGTTTCTTAGAGAGGGCCCGAAAAAACATTCAGTACTTC.

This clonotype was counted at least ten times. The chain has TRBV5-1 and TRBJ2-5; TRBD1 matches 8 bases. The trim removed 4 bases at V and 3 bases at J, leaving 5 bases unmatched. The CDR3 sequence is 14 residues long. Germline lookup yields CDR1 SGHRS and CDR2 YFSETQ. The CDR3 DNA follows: TGCGCCAGCAGCCCTCGGGACAGGAAAGAGACCCAGTACTTC. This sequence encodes CASSPRDRKETQYF. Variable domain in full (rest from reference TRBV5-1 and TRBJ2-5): KAGVTQTPRYLIKTRGQQVTLSCSPISGHRSVSWYQQTPGQGLQFLFEYFSETQRNKGNFPGRFSGRQFSNSRSEMNVSTLELGDSALYLCASSPRDRKETQYFGPGTRLLVL.

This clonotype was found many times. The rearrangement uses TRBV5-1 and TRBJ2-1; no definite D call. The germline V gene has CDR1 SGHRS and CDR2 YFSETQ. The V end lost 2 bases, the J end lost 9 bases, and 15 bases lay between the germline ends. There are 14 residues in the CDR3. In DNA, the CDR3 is TGCGCCAGCAGCTTAGATCGGACGACCGGTGAGCAGTTCTTC. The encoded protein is CASSLDRTTGEQFF.

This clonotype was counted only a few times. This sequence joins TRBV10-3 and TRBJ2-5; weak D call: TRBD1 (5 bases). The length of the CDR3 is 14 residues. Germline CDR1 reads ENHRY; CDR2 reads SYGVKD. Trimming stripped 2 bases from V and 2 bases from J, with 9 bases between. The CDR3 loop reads CAISETGRQETQYF. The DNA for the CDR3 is TGTGCCATCAGTGAGACAGGCAGACAAGAGACCCAGTACTTC.

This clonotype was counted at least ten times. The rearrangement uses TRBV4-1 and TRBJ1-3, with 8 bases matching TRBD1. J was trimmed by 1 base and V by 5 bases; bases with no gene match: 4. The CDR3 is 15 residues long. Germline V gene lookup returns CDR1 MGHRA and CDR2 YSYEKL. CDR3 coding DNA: TGCGCCAGCAGCAAACACAGGGGGTCTGGAAACACCATATATTTT. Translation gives CASSKHRGSGNTIYF.

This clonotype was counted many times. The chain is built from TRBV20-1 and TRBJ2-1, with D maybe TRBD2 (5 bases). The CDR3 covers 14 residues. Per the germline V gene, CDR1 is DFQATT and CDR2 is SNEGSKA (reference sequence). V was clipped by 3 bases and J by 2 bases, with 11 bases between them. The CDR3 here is CSARRSGTYNEQFF. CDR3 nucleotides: TGCAGTGCTAGGAGAAGCGGCACCTACAATGAGCAGTTCTTC.

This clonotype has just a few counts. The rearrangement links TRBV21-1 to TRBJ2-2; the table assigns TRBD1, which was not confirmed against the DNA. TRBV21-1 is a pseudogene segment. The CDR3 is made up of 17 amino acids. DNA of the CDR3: TGTGCCAGCAGCAAAGGATCGGGACAGGGCGACACCGGGGAGCTGTTTTTT. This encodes CASSKGSGQGDTGELFF.

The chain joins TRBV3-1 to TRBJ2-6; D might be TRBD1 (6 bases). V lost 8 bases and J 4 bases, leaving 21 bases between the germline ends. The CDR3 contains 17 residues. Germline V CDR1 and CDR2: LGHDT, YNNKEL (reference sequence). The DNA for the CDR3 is TGTGCCAGCTGCCCGTCCGCAGGGGCGGCCGGGGCCAACGTCCTGACTTTC. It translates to CASCPSAGAAGANVLTF.

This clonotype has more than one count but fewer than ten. Written as DNA, the CDR3 is TGCAGTGCTAGGTTACTAGCGGGCTACGAGCAGTACTTC. Its translation: CSARLLAGYEQYF. The genes are TRBV20-1 and TRBJ2-7; 9 bases fit TRBD2. The ends lost 3 bases at V and 3 bases at J; junction bases unmatched: 3. The germline gives CDR1 DFQATT, CDR2 SNEGSKA (reference sequence). CDR3 length equals 13 residues.